This T cell receptor (beta chain) was identified in a study of response to subunit inactivated influenza vaccine. The germline V and J ends were trimmed by 2 bases and 10 bases, with 9 bases remaining between them. This CDR3 comprises 12 residues. Germline CDR1 and CDR2: ENHRY and SYGVKD. TCRdb recomputed calls from the RT-PCR reads with MiXCR, one row per CDR3 protein. Of a few hundred thousand distinct CDR3 sequences in the sample, 12% to 15% were seen once. The clonotype comes from a man aged 45-65 years who received an inactivated influenza vaccine. This specimen was PBMCs from blood, taken about 13 days after vaccination. This rearrangement joins TRBV10-3 to TRBJ2-1; D perhaps matches TRBD2 (6 bases). The CDR3 bases are TGTGCCATCAGTGAGGGTGCGGGAGAGCAGTTCTTC. Protein sequence: CAISEGAGEQFF.